Listed here are 17 T cell receptor beta chains from one sample, sequenced in a study of T cells in Graves' hyperthyroidism and ophthalmopathy. Amplified TCR beta CDR3 regions derived from RNA transcripts. The HTBI primer set served for first-round RT-PCR of the TCR CDR3. Each CDR3 protein is one row after TCRdb ran MiXCR on the multiplex PCR reads. The data show around 720,000 distinct CDR3 sequences, under 45% seen once. Material: blood. All receptors derive from a woman aged 40 to 50 with Graves' hyperthyroidism.

This clonotype was detected only a few times. The chain employs TRBV13 and TRBJ1-3; possibly TRBD1 for D (6 bases). The CDR3 covers 15 residues. V was trimmed by 5 bases and J by 3 bases, leaving 14 bases between them. CDR1 is PRHDT, CDR2 FYEKMQ, per germline (reference sequence). The CDR3 sequence: CASSRGDIGGNTIYF. The CDR3 DNA sequence: TGTGCCAGCAGCCGAGGGGACATTGGTGGAAACACCATATATTTT.

This clonotype appeared many times. V and J are TRBV29-1 and TRBJ1-1; D not resolved. Germline lookup yields CDR1 SQVTM and CDR2 ANQGSEA. V was pared by 4 bases and J by 3 bases, with 12 bases between. This CDR3 is 13 amino acids long. CDR3 sequence (DNA): TGCAGCGTTGTAACGGCGGTGGACACTGAAGCTTTCTTT. Translated: CSVVTAVDTEAFF.

The chain couples TRBV11-3 to TRBJ1-1, with D unresolved. V lost 5 bases and J 11 bases, leaving 15 bases between the germline ends. This CDR3 has 12 amino acids. Germline CDR1 reads SGHNT; CDR2 reads YENEEA. The CDR3: CASSPAHQVAFF. In nucleotides, the CDR3 is TGTGCCAGCAGCCCGGCCCATCAGGTGGCTTTCTTT.

This clonotype was seen a few times. J is TRBJ1-1 and V is TRBV6-5; no firm D call. The germline CDR1 and CDR2 sequences are MNHEY and SVGAGI. The CDR3 is 14 residues long. V dropped 4 bases and J dropped 4 bases, with 13 bases sitting between them. The CDR3 DNA reads as TGTGCCAGCAGTTTGATGGGTGGGCTCACTGAAGCTTTCTTT. As protein: CASSLMGGLTEAFF.

This chain connects TRBV7-2 to TRBJ2-2; 8 nucleotides match TRBD2. V dropped 2 bases and J dropped 1; count of bases not matched to a gene: 3. CDR1 SGHTA and CDR2 FQGNSA come from the germline V gene. CDR3 size: 16 residues. CDR3 protein: CASSLHAGGNTGELFF. The DNA for the CDR3 is TGTGCCAGCAGCTTACACGCGGGGGGGAACACCGGGGAGCTGTTTTTT.

This clonotype was detected a few times. The chain joins TRBV6-6 to TRBJ1-3; perhaps TRBD1 as D (6 bases). The CDR3 spans 11 residues. Looked up from germline, CDR1 is MNHNY and CDR2 is SVGAGI (reference sequence). Trimming removed 11 bases from V and 3 bases from J, with 8 bases in between. Written as DNA, the CDR3 is TGTGCCGCGACAGGTGGAAACACCATATATTTT. This encodes CAATGGNTIYF.

This clonotype was recorded at least ten times. This sequence joins TRBV29-1 and TRBJ1-5; D is unclear. Germline CDR1 and CDR2: SQVTM and ANQGSEA. With 4 bases removed from V and 3 bases from J, the gap between germline ends came to 13 bases. This CDR3 is built from 14 residues. For the CDR3, the DNA is TGCAGCGTTGCCCCTGGGCAGTCCAATCAGCCCCAGCATTTT. Protein sequence: CSVAPGQSNQPQHF.

This clonotype has just a few counts. V usage is TRBV6-6 and J usage is TRBJ1-4; perhaps TRBD1 as D (6 bases). In germline, CDR1 is MNHNY, CDR2 SVGAGI (reference sequence). With 7 bases removed from V and 5 bases from J, the gap between germline ends came to 20 bases. CDR3 length: 16 amino acids. Written as DNA, the CDR3 is TGTGCCAGCACTTTAAGGCGGGGGGCGAGGAATGAAAAACTGTTTTTT. The encoded protein is CASTLRRGARNEKLFF.

Details on this clonotype: An end of the junction differs from the germline gene, which may be a read error. The V and J genes are TRBV2 and TRBJ2-7; 9 nucleotides agree with TRBD1. This CDR3 comprises 13 residues. The germline CDR1 and CDR2 sequences are SNHLY and FYNNEI. The DNA for the CDR3 is TGTGCCAGTCCTACCGGGACAGGGAACGAGCAGCACTTC. This gives the protein CASPTGTGNEQHF. Looking up the rest from reference TRBV2 and TRBJ2-7 gives the full variable domain: EPEVTQTPSHQVTQMGQEVILRCVPISNHLYFYWYRQILGQKVEFLVSFYNNEISEKSEIFDDQFSVERPDGSNFTLKIRSTKLEDSAMYFCASPTGTGNEQHFGPGTRLTVT.

Concerning this clonotype: A read error is possible here, since a much larger clone lies one base away. The genes are TRBV28 and TRBJ2-7; D might be TRBD1 (5 bases). CDR1 is MDHEN, CDR2 SYDVKM, per germline. The CDR3 is 13 amino acids. The CDR3 spells CASSPGPTYGQYF. The CDR3 DNA follows: TGTGCCAGCAGCCCAGGGCCCACCTACGGGCAGTACTTC.

The CDR3 nucleotides read TGCGCCAGCAGCCAACAAGCCTTCACCACCATTGACAGGGGGCCCACTGAAGCTTTCTTT. It specifies CASSQQAFTTIDRGPTEAFF. The rearrangement uses TRBV10-2 and TRBJ1-1; TRBD1 matches at 10 bases. CDR1 is WSHSY and CDR2 is SAAADI in the germline V gene. The CDR3 totals 20 residues. Unmatched junction bases numbered 23, after V lost 6 bases and J lost 4 bases.

This clonotype was seen repeatedly, ten times or more. V is TRBV19 and J is TRBJ1-2; D remains ambiguous. Germline loops: CDR1 LNHDA, CDR2 SQIVND (reference sequence). Trimming took off 3 bases at V and 2 bases at J, with 7 bases between the two ends. The CDR3 totals 13 residues. CDR3 in DNA: TGTGCCAGTAGTATTGAAAGGAACTATGGCTACACCTTC. Protein sequence: CASSIERNYGYTF.

This clonotype was counted many times. The CDR3 reads CSASGSRYEQYF. As DNA, the CDR3 is TGCAGTGCTAGCGGATCGAGGTACGAGCAGTACTTC. V usage is TRBV20-1 and J usage is TRBJ2-7; D is unclear. V was cut by 3 bases and J by 4 bases, with 10 bases left in between. Germline CDR1 DFQATT, CDR2 SNEGSKA (reference sequence). The CDR3 is 12 residues long.

Ten or more counts support this clonotype. The rearrangement uses TRBV7-9 and TRBJ2-5; 7 nucleotides align to TRBD1. V trimming: 5 bases; J trimming: 5 bases; junction bases outside the gene matches: 14. In germline, CDR1 is SEHNR, CDR2 FQNEAQ (reference sequence). The CDR3 loop spans 16 amino acids. In DNA, the CDR3 is TGTGCCAGCAGCACCGGGACACCAACCAGGGGGGAGACCCAGTACTTC. This sequence encodes CASSTGTPTRGETQYF. The full variable domain, in which reference TRBV7-9 and TRBJ2-5 provide the parts outside the CDR3, is DTGVSQNPRHKITKRGQNVTFRCDPISEHNRLYWYRQTLGQGPEFLTYFQNEAQLEKSRLLSDRFSAERPKGSFSTLEIQRTEQGDSAMYLCASSTGTPTRGETQYFGPGTRLLVL.

The table lists this clonotype with many counts. V is TRBV20-1 and J is TRBJ2-5; D uncertain. Germline V CDR1 and CDR2: DFQATT, SNEGSKA (reference sequence). Trimming took 4 bases from V and 2 from J, leaving 5 bases between them. This CDR3 comprises 11 residues. The CDR3 DNA reads as TGCAGTGCTAAATTTCAAGAGACCCAGTACTTC. Its protein product is CSAKFQETQYF.

About this clonotype: Germline is not matched at one junction end, which may reflect a read error. The chain has TRBV7-2 and TRBJ1-3, with 9 positions matching TRBD1. This CDR3 has 17 amino acids. The germline CDR1 and CDR2 sequences are SGHTA and FQGNSA. In DNA form, the CDR3 reads TGCGCCAGCAGCCAAGATCCCGGGACAGGGCTTCGAAACACCATATATTTT. This encodes CASSQDPGTGLRNTIYF.

V and J are TRBV25-1 and TRBJ1-1; D remains unclear. With 8 bases removed from V and 6 bases from J, the gap between germline ends came to 10 bases. Germline V gene lookup returns CDR1 MGHDK and CDR2 SYGVNS. The CDR3 loop spans 11 amino acids. This CDR3 reads CASVPGSEAFF. As DNA, the CDR3 is TGTGCCAGCGTACCGGGGTCTGAAGCTTTCTTT.